This is a list of T cell receptor beta chains from one sample in a study of blood T cell repertoires in COVID-19. TCRdb keeps only in-frame clones here, not all; method: immunoSEQ multiplex PCR. This sample has 90,000 to 150,000 clones, with 85% to 90% found just once. Sequenced: peripheral blood. These receptor sequences come from a man in his 70s with active or convalescent COVID-19. Both conserved end residues are part of each CDR3. Fields, in order: CDR3 protein, D gene, J gene, V gene. D genes are given only for firm matches.

CDR3 protein: CASSDTGPANTGELFF
D gene: .
J gene: TRBJ2-2
V gene: TRBV25-1

CDR3 protein: CASSLAGGPIALGQFF
D gene: .
J gene: TRBJ2-1
V gene: TRBV11-2

CDR3 protein: CASSLRGGTSYEQYF
D gene: .
J gene: TRBJ2-7
V gene: TRBV7-2

CDR3 protein: CASSPSRGTDTQYF
D gene: .
J gene: TRBJ2-3
V gene: TRBV28

CDR3 protein: CASNPGVTGGVPGANVLTF
D gene: .
J gene: TRBJ2-6
V gene: TRBV19

CDR3 protein: CASSLPGLGANVLTF
D gene: .
J gene: TRBJ2-6
V gene: TRBV5-6

CDR3 protein: CASSLSGGFSNQPQHF
D gene: .
J gene: TRBJ1-5
V gene: TRBV28

CDR3 protein: CASSLAGAYEQYF
D gene: .
J gene: TRBJ2-7
V gene: TRBV7-8

CDR3 protein: CASSPLESQPQHF
D gene: .
J gene: TRBJ1-5
V gene: TRBV7-9

CDR3 protein: CASSLAGPEGSYEQYF
D gene: .
J gene: TRBJ2-7
V gene: TRBV7-9

CDR3 protein: CASSRSGVSYEQYF
D gene: .
J gene: TRBJ2-7
V gene: TRBV5-6

CDR3 protein: CASSEIISLSNQPQHF
D gene: .
J gene: TRBJ1-5
V gene: TRBV10-2

CDR3 protein: CASSLSASGSLSDTQYF
D gene: TRBD2
J gene: TRBJ2-3
V gene: TRBV28

CDR3 protein: CASSTRSNYGYTF
D gene: .
J gene: TRBJ1-2
V gene: TRBV6-5

CDR3 protein: CASSPPWGDEQYF
D gene: .
J gene: TRBJ2-7
V gene: TRBV7-9

CDR3 protein: CASSPPGATSYEQYF
D gene: .
J gene: TRBJ2-7
V gene: TRBV18

CDR3 protein: CASSTRTGGHNEQFF
D gene: TRBD1
J gene: TRBJ2-1
V gene: TRBV19

CDR3 protein: CASSPGGELNEQFF
D gene: TRBD2
J gene: TRBJ2-1
V gene: TRBV7-3

CDR3 protein: CASSSRAGAYNEQFF
D gene: TRBD2
J gene: TRBJ2-1
V gene: TRBV7-8

CDR3 protein: CASSPGGSLSYEQYF
D gene: TRBD2
J gene: TRBJ2-7
V gene: TRBV18

CDR3 protein: CASSIAGSESPLHF
D gene: .
J gene: TRBJ1-6
V gene: TRBV19

CDR3 protein: CASWAGDFNSPLHF
D gene: .
J gene: TRBJ1-6
V gene: TRBV2

CDR3 protein: CASSRRQSGTGEKLFF
D gene: .
J gene: TRBJ1-4
V gene: TRBV11-2

CDR3 protein: CASSLGLAGNTGELFF
D gene: TRBD2
J gene: TRBJ2-2
V gene: TRBV5-4

CDR3 protein: CASGKGGLDTYEQYF
D gene: .
J gene: TRBJ2-7
V gene: TRBV5-1

CDR3 protein: CASSAYPQGTEAFF
D gene: .
J gene: TRBJ1-1
V gene: TRBV28

CDR3 protein: CSFGGGSNTEAFF
D gene: .
J gene: TRBJ1-1
V gene: TRBV29-1

CDR3 protein: CASSLGTGWYEQYF
D gene: TRBD1
J gene: TRBJ2-7
V gene: TRBV7-2

CDR3 protein: CASSPGGQETQYF
D gene: .
J gene: TRBJ2-5
V gene: TRBV12-3/TRBV12-4

CDR3 protein: CASSGAGNSGANVLTF
D gene: .
J gene: TRBJ2-6
V gene: TRBV6-1

CDR3 protein: CASSFSGGTGELFF
D gene: .
J gene: TRBJ2-2
V gene: TRBV11-2

CDR3 protein: CASSLNSVGELFF
D gene: .
J gene: TRBJ2-2
V gene: TRBV28

CDR3 protein: CASTRWGGVGGQYF
D gene: TRBD2
J gene: TRBJ2-7
V gene: TRBV5-4

CDR3 protein: CAISEGPGQGGRAEAFF
D gene: TRBD1
J gene: TRBJ1-1
V gene: TRBV10-3

CDR3 protein: CATQGGPNTGELFF
D gene: .
J gene: TRBJ2-2
V gene: TRBV2

CDR3 protein: CASSQDPGHTDTQYF
D gene: .
J gene: TRBJ2-3
V gene: TRBV4-1

CDR3 protein: CASSLGQGSYEQYF
D gene: .
J gene: TRBJ2-7
V gene: TRBV5-1

CDR3 protein: CASSSLVQGGKTEAFF
D gene: .
J gene: TRBJ1-1
V gene: TRBV18

CDR3 protein: CASSGGVQETQYF
D gene: .
J gene: TRBJ2-5
V gene: TRBV19

CDR3 protein: CASSWDRSTDTQYF
D gene: TRBD1
J gene: TRBJ2-3
V gene: TRBV28